This T cell receptor (beta chain) was recorded in a study of blood T cell repertoires in COVID-19. For the study at large: COVID-19 samples collected from the United States, Italy and Spain covered acute and convalescent phases. From T cells, B-cell-depleted T cells, or PBMCs came the material, which was cDNA or gDNA.

In the study's own analysis: Reference gene primer amplification gave nucleated cell count estimates. This table comes from immunoSEQ multiplex PCR, and its TCRdb copy is limited to in-frame clones, with some not included. V and J calls and clone size are copied from that table; D and trimming were computed from the DNA. The table shows 250,000 to 300,000 clones, with about nine tenths occurring only once. Germline values: CDR1 MNHEY, CDR2 SVGAGI. The junction had 6 bases not matched to a gene; V was cut back by 2 bases and J by 4 bases. The CDR3 length is 15 residues. Seattle's cohort entered during active infection and was followed longitudinally.

This TCR derives from a woman aged 50 to 65 with COVID-19, enrolled during active disease. This sequence joins TRBV6-5 and TRBJ2-5; 8 bases match TRBD1. The sequenced sample consisted of peripheral blood. The CDR3: CASSYGQGAGETQYF. CDR3 coding DNA: TGTGCCAGCAGTTACGGGCAGGGGGCAGGAGAGACCCAGTACTTC.